The clone carrying this T cell receptor beta chain was recorded only once. As yet, its antigen is unknown. A second PCR of 7 to 11 cycles used a sample-barcoded 5' primer and a J-beta primer mix. TCRdb re-analysed the 5' RACE reads in MiXCR, keeping a single row per CDR3 protein. The data hold fewer than 1 million distinct CDR3 sequences, with 44% observed a single time. The sample is drawn from a study of blood T cells in healthy people across ages. Study summary: Through template switching, about one barcoded beta molecule was captured per two T cells, as measured in model experiments.

Points from the study as a whole: Researchers judged that diversity estimates from one million T cells fell short of true values. It was not known whether donors were CMV positive (a possible confounder of expanded clonotype changes).

The CDR3 is 13 amino acids. The germline V gene encodes CDR1 SGHRS and CDR2 YFSETQ. The germline V and J ends were trimmed by 5 bases and 5 bases, with 12 bases remaining between them. Source material: blood. This clonotype was obtained from a man aged 55 to 70 in good health. The chain couples TRBV5-1 to TRBJ2-3; D unresolved. CDR3 bases: TGCGCCAGCAGTCACCCCGCCTTAGATACGCAGTATTTT. Protein: CASSHPALDTQYF.